These T cell receptor beta chains were read from a single sample in a study of blood T cell repertoires in COVID-19. Here immunoSEQ multiplex PCR was the method, and the copy in TCRdb shows in-frame clones only, minus some. The table has about 400,000 clones, roughly 90% seen once; the top ten hold approximately 1.5%. Material: peripheral blood. These receptor sequences come from a woman in her 30s with active or convalescent COVID-19. Each CDR3 is given with its conserved first and last residue. A D gene is named only where the DNA matches it firmly. Clone size appears in some rows only: once, few, many, or a class for an expanded clone.

j_gene,abundance,len,v_gene,d_gene,CDR3aa,CDR3nt
TRBJ2-2,-,16,TRBV7-9,TRBD2,CASSSPSGRNTGELFF,TGTGCCAGCAGCTCCCCTAGCGGAAGGAACACCGGGGAGCTGTTTTTT
TRBJ2-1,-,14,TRBV18,-,CASSHWDNYNEQFF,TGTGCCAGCTCACACTGGGACAACTACAATGAGCAGTTCTTC
TRBJ2-3,-,17,TRBV5-6,TRBD2,CASSLAVAGGPEDTQYF,TGTGCCAGCAGCTTGGCGGTAGCGGGGGGGCCTGAAGATACGCAGTATTTT
TRBJ1-1,few,12,TRBV12-3/TRBV12-4,TRBD1,CASKTGTGRDFF,TGTGCCAGCAAGACCGGGACAGGGAGGGATTTCTTT
TRBJ1-1,-,14,TRBV30,TRBD1,CAWNLDRVVTEAFF,TGTGCCTGGAACTTAGACAGGGTTGTCACTGAAGCTTTCTTT
TRBJ1-1,-,11,TRBV6-5,-,CASSSRREAFF,TGTGCCAGCAGCTCAAGGAGAGAAGCTTTCTTT
TRBJ2-1,-,16,TRBV11-2,TRBD2,CASSLDHSGGAGEQFF,TGTGCCAGCAGCTTAGATCACAGCGGGGGGGCCGGTGAGCAGTTCTTC
TRBJ1-6,-,13,TRBV10-2,TRBD1,CASTTGTDSPLHF,TGCGCCAGTACGACAGGGACTGATTCACCCCTCCACTTT
TRBJ2-7,-,13,TRBV10-3,-,CAISKMTDYEQYF,TGTGCCATCAGTAAGATGACAGACTACGAGCAGTACTTC
TRBJ2-2,-,15,TRBV7-9,TRBD1,CASSSRTGESGELFF,TGTGCCAGCAGCTCCAGGACAGGGGAGTCCGGGGAGCTGTTTTTT
TRBJ1-2,-,15,TRBV6-5,-,CASRLLEAANYGYTF,TGTGCCAGCAGACTACTTGAGGCCGCTAACTATGGCTACACCTTC
TRBJ1-5,-,15,TRBV6-5,-,CASRIQGDSNQPQHF,TGTGCCAGCAGAATCCAGGGCGATAGCAATCAGCCCCAGCATTTT
TRBJ1-2,-,12,TRBV28,-,CASTPEIYGYTF,TGTGCCAGCACTCCAGAAATCTATGGCTACACCTTC
TRBJ1-5,few,15,TRBV19,TRBD1,CASRLTGDGNQPQHF,TGTGCCAGTAGATTAACAGGGGACGGCAATCAGCCCCAGCATTTT
TRBJ1-3,-,16,TRBV7-9,-,CASSLRQGNSGNTIYF,TGTGCCAGCAGCTTAAGGCAGGGCAACTCTGGAAACACCATATATTTT
TRBJ1-1,-,15,TRBV4-1,-,CASSQADSLNTEAFF,TGCGCCAGCAGCCAAGCCGACAGCCTGAACACTGAAGCTTTCTTT
TRBJ2-3,-,15,TRBV5-4,TRBD2,CASSATSGGSDTQYF,TGTGCCAGCAGCGCAACTAGCGGGGGTTCAGATACGCAGTATTTT
TRBJ1-2,-,14,TRBV7-8,-,CASSLETRDYGYTF,TGTGCCAGCAGCTTAGAAACGAGGGACTATGGCTACACCTTC
TRBJ2-5,-,16,TRBV10-2,-,CASSELTVVIGETQYF,TGCGCCAGCAGTGAACTGACAGTGGTTATCGGGGAGACCCAGTACTTC
TRBJ1-4,-,15,TRBV6-5,-,CASSNLPGKSEKLFF,TGTGCCAGCAGTAACCTACCAGGGAAGAGTGAAAAACTGTTTTTT
TRBJ2-5,-,15,TRBV5-4,-,CASSLATGGSETQYF,TGTGCCAGCAGCTTGGCGACAGGCGGCAGTGAGACCCAGTACTTC
TRBJ1-6,-,15,TRBV4-1,-,CASSQELGNNSPLHF,TGCGCCAGCAGCCAAGAACTAGGGAATAATTCACCCCTCCACTTT
TRBJ1-2,once,14,TRBV2,TRBD1,CASSPDRANYGYTF,TGTGCCAGCAGTCCGGACAGGGCAAACTATGGCTACACCTTC
TRBJ1-1,once,18,TRBV27,TRBD1,CASSPAPTTGGKNTEAFF,TGTGCCAGCAGTCCGGCACCAACGACAGGGGGTAAGAACACTGAAGCTTTCTTT
TRBJ2-4,-,14,TRBV3-1/TRBV3-2,TRBD1,CASSQAGGQNIQYF,TGTGCCAGCAGCCAAGCAGGGGGCCAGAACATTCAGTACTTC
TRBJ1-4,-,16,TRBV18,-,CASSPNRDIFNEKLFF,TGTGCCAGCTCACCAAACCGGGACATATTTAATGAAAAACTGTTTTTT
TRBJ1-1,-,14,TRBV5-6,-,CASSLVRGETEAFF,TGTGCCAGCAGCTTGGTCCGGGGGGAAACTGAAGCTTTCTTT
TRBJ2-5,-,16,TRBV4-1,-,CASSQDHGLIAVTQYF,TGCGCCAGCAGCCAAGATCACGGACTTATCGCGGTGACCCAGTACTTC
TRBJ2-7,-,14,TRBV9,-,CASSVGAGSYEQYF,TGTGCCAGCAGCGTAGGGGCGGGCTCCTACGAGCAGTACTTC
TRBJ1-1,once,14,TRBV11-2,-,CASSPSGVATEAFF,TGTGCCAGCAGCCCATCCGGGGTAGCCACTGAAGCTTTCTTT
TRBJ2-2,-,15,TRBV5-1,-,CASRYQGSDTGELFF,TGCGCCAGCAGGTATCAGGGTTCGGACACCGGGGAGCTGTTTTTT
TRBJ1-1,-,11,TRBV13,-,CASTRGTEAFF,TGTGCCAGCACTAGGGGGACTGAAGCTTTCTTT
TRBJ2-2,-,14,TRBV11-2,-,CASSLEGRTGELFF,TGTGCCAGCAGCTTAGAGGGCCGTACAGGGGAGCTGTTTTTT
TRBJ2-1,-,11,TRBV5-1,-,CASSINNEQFF,TGCGCCAGCAGCATTAACAATGAGCAGTTCTTC
TRBJ2-3,-,15,TRBV5-1,TRBD1,CASSLGTGNADTQYF,TGCGCCAGCAGCTTGGGGACAGGGAATGCAGATACGCAGTATTTT
TRBJ2-1,-,17,TRBV19,TRBD2,CASSTLFGGRAYNEQFF,TGTGCCAGTAGTACACTCTTCGGCGGGAGAGCATACAATGAGCAGTTCTTC
TRBJ2-3,-,15,TRBV3-1/TRBV3-2,TRBD2,CASSHLAASTDTQYF,TGTGCCAGCAGCCACCTAGCGGCAAGCACAGATACGCAGTATTTT
TRBJ1-1,once,14,TRBV6-2/TRBV6-3,-,CASSRGHPLAEAFF,TGTGCCAGCAGCCGGGGACACCCGCTGGCTGAAGCTTTCTTT
TRBJ1-2,-,15,TRBV25-1,TRBD1,CASSTTPGQGNGYTF,TGTGCCAGCAGTACCACCCCCGGACAGGGGAATGGCTACACCTTC
TRBJ1-5,-,14,TRBV15,TRBD1,CATSSHRGRQPQHF,TGTGCCACCAGCAGTCACAGGGGAAGACAGCCCCAGCATTTT
TRBJ1-2,-,13,TRBV7-9,-,CASSVRVDYGYTF,TGTGCCAGCAGCGTACGGGTAGACTATGGCTACACCTTC